This TCR beta chain was obtained from a study of OX40 agonist ivuxolimab in advanced cancers. In the study overall: Ivuxolimab was administered intravenously to patients at 0.01 to 10 mg/kg every 2 weeks. Subjects had a mean age of approximately 60 years, with a range of about 23 to 85; less than 90% were male. Study outcomes and limitations: Among the lowest peripheral clonal expansion occurred in 0.1-3.0 mg/kg partial responders.

On this clone itself: Its antigen remains unidentified.

CDR1 and CDR2 from the germline V gene are KGHSH and LQKENI. The CDR3 totals 15 residues. V was clipped by 6 bases and J by 2 bases, with 16 bases between them. Blood samples were obtained at baseline, cycle 4 day 1, and cycle 7 day 1. TCRdb's copy holds only in-frame clones and misses some; the assay was immunoSEQ multiplex PCR. The data hold about 17,000 clones, with about nine tenths observed a single time. This rearrangement joins TRBV18 to TRBJ1-1, with D unclear. Sequencing was performed on CD4+ or CD8+ T cells sorted from blood, taken in a trial of the OX40 agonist ivuxolimab. This clonotype was obtained from an adult with an advanced solid tumor such as melanoma, head and neck, liver or kidney cancer. The CDR3 DNA sequence: TGTGCCAGCTCCCTAAGGGAGGCCCGTAACACTGAAGCTTTCTTT. Amino acid sequence: CASSLREARNTEAFF.